This TCR beta chain was captured by sequencing in a study of cytomegalovirus exposure and HLA in healthy donors. PCR amplification relied on 60 Vbeta primers (plus 13 Jbeta primers). The assay was immunoSEQ multiplex PCR, and TCRdb's table has in-frame clones only and misses some. Among some 60,000 clones, about four fifths were seen once, and the ten largest hold 5% to 6.5%. Sequencing was carried out using PBMCs. This TCR derives from a woman in her 30s in good health and CMV-seronegative.

The CDR3 DNA follows: TGTGCCACTGGGACAGCCCAAGAGACCCAGTACTTC. Amino acids: CATGTAQETQYF. The chain has TRBV19 and TRBJ2-5, with 7 bases identical to TRBD1. Trimming cost V 10 bases and J 1 base; bases outside gene matches: 3. This CDR3 comprises 12 residues. The V gene's germline CDR1 is LNHDA and CDR2 SQIVND (reference sequence).